What follows are 15 T cell receptor beta chains derived from one specimen sequenced in a study of T cells expressing NK-cell markers. No DNA is given; TCRdb re-called the 5' RACE reads and lists each CDR3 protein once. This specimen shows approximately 460,000 distinct CDR3 sequences; the ten leading clones hold roughly 7.2%. The specimen sequenced was blood T cells: a sorted CD56 or NKG2C T cell subset, CD4+ or CD8+ T cells, or bulk PBMC T cells (not recorded which). The receptor set was obtained from a woman between 18 and 70 years old in good health.

The V gene is TRBV15, the J gene TRBJ2-5; TCRdb indicates TRBD2, and absent DNA this call remains unverified. The CDR3 is 17 amino acids. Germline V gene lookup returns CDR1 LNHNV and CDR2 YYDKDF (reference sequence). The CDR3 reads CATSRPWTVVPQETQYF.

V usage is TRBV20-1 and J usage is TRBJ1-1. The CDR3 consists of 13 residues. CDR1 is DFQATT, CDR2 SNEGSKA, per germline (reference sequence). This CDR3 is CSAREAGGAEAFF.

The chain recombines TRBV7-3 with TRBJ1-6. This CDR3 is 13 amino acids long. CDR1 and CDR2 (germline): SGHTA, FQGTGA. CDR3 amino acids: CASSIRPNSPLHF. Full variable domain (rest looked up from reference TRBV7-3 and TRBJ1-6): GAGVSQTPSNKVTEKGKYVELRCDPISGHTALYWYRQSLGQGPEFLIYFQGTGAADDSGLPNDRFFAVRPEGSVSTLKIQRTERGDSAVYLCASSIRPNSPLHFGNGTRLTVT.

V gene TRBV7-9 combines with J gene TRBJ1-1. Germline lookup yields CDR1 SEHNR and CDR2 FQNEAQ (reference sequence). The CDR3 loop spans 13 amino acids. The CDR3 loop is CASSSGPSRQAFF.

This chain's CDR3 is CSARELGDGYTF. The gene calls are TRBV20-1 and TRBJ1-2; the TCRdb D gene call, TRBD1, has no DNA to confirm it. In germline, CDR1 is DFQATT, CDR2 SNEGSKA (reference sequence). CDR3 length: 12 residues.

The V call is TRBV18, the J call TRBJ2-1; TCRdb gives TRBD2 as the D gene, but with no DNA this cannot be confirmed. CDR1 is KGHSH and CDR2 is LQKENI in the germline V gene. The CDR3 length is 15 residues. CDR3 region: CASSGSGSNYNEQFF.

The genes are TRBV28 and TRBJ2-6; the D call of TRBD2 rests on TCRdb alone, since no DNA is present to check it. The CDR3 spans 17 residues. In germline, CDR1 is MDHEN, CDR2 SYDVKM. The CDR3 loop reads CASSSRLAGAGANVLTF.

J is TRBJ2-3 and V is TRBV28; TCRdb picks TRBD1, but there is no DNA to check that call. Germline lookup yields CDR1 MDHEN and CDR2 SYDVKM. CDR3 length: 11 residues. CDR3 region: CASSWGYTQYF.

The chain uses TRBV12-5 and TRBJ2-1. Germline V lookup: CDR1 LGHNT, CDR2 FRNRAP. The CDR3 totals 12 residues. The CDR3 loop is CASGSGYNEQFF.

The rearrangement joins TRBV5-1 to TRBJ1-5. The CDR3 loop spans 15 amino acids. The germline CDR1 and CDR2 sequences are SGHRS and YFSETQ. CDR3 sequence reads: CASSLDGPSNQPQHF.

The chain employs TRBV7-9 and TRBJ1-2. There are 15 residues in the CDR3. Per germline, CDR1 SEHNR and CDR2 FQNEAQ (reference sequence). CDR3 in amino acids: CASSYAGIRNYGYTF.

The V and J genes are TRBV7-2 and TRBJ2-1; TCRdb gives TRBD1 as the D gene, but with no DNA this cannot be confirmed. CDR3 size: 14 residues. Germline V lookup: CDR1 SGHTA, CDR2 FQGNSA. CDR3 loop: CASSRTRVDNEQFF.

The J gene is TRBJ1-3, the V gene TRBV20-1. The CDR3 loop spans 14 amino acids. The V gene's germline CDR1 is DFQATT and CDR2 SNEGSKA (reference sequence). CDR3 sequence reads: CSASKRGSGNTIYF.

The chain carries TRBV30 and TRBJ2-1; lacking DNA, the TRBD2 call made by TCRdb goes unchecked. The CDR3 contains 12 residues. CDR1 and CDR2 from the germline V gene are GTSNPN and SVGIG (reference sequence). The CDR3 spells CAWIASGVEQFF.

The chain employs TRBV12-3 or TRBV12-4 and TRBJ2-7; TCRdb designates TRBD2, a call that cannot be tested without DNA. CDR3 length: 14 amino acids. CDR3 region: CASSDLAWGNEQYF.